A selection of T cell receptor beta chains follows, all from one sample in a study of early stage breast cancer tumors. Clones were sequenced by immunoSEQ multiplex PCR, and TCRdb holds only the in-frame ones, with some missing. The table has fewer than 50,000 clones, about two thirds seen once. Sequencing was done on a sample of blood. These receptors came from a person aged 45 to 59 with breast cancer. Each CDR3 is given with its conserved first and last residue. Fields, in order: D gene, J gene, clone size, V gene, CDR3 protein, CDR3 DNA. D genes are given only for firm matches. Expanded clones are given a class, and other clones once, few, many or no size at all.

D gene: .
J gene: TRBJ2-2
clone size: .
V gene: TRBV18
CDR3 protein: CASSPLQGTGELFF
CDR3 DNA: TGTGCCAGCTCACCCCTACAGGGAACCGGGGAGCTGTTTTTT

D gene: TRBD2
J gene: TRBJ2-2
clone size: .
V gene: TRBV6-4
CDR3 protein: CASSARGSGRASGELFF
CDR3 DNA: TGTGCCAGCAGTGCCCGGGGGAGCGGGAGGGCGTCCGGGGAGCTGTTTTTT

D gene: .
J gene: TRBJ2-7
clone size: .
V gene: TRBV7-9
CDR3 protein: CASSLTGLSYEQYF
CDR3 DNA: TGTGCCAGCAGCCTAACAGGGTTAAGCTACGAGCAGTACTTC

D gene: TRBD1
J gene: TRBJ2-7
clone size: .
V gene: TRBV2
CDR3 protein: CASRGTDEQYF
CDR3 DNA: TGTGCCAGCAGAGGGACAGACGAGCAGTACTTC

D gene: .
J gene: TRBJ1-3
clone size: few
V gene: TRBV5-4
CDR3 protein: CASSAGDLSGNTIYF
CDR3 DNA: TGTGCCAGCAGCGCGGGGGACCTCTCTGGAAACACCATATATTTT

D gene: TRBD1
J gene: TRBJ2-7
clone size: .
V gene: TRBV6-6
CDR3 protein: CASSQQGGYEQYF
CDR3 DNA: TGTGCCAGCAGTCAACAGGGGGGATACGAGCAGTACTTC

D gene: TRBD2
J gene: TRBJ2-2
clone size: few
V gene: TRBV9
CDR3 protein: CASSVAGRPTGGGELFF
CDR3 DNA: TGTGCCAGCAGCGTAGCCGGTAGACCGACGGGGGGCGGGGAGCTGTTTTTT

D gene: .
J gene: TRBJ2-2
clone size: .
V gene: TRBV6-6
CDR3 protein: CASSRSGSGNTGELFF
CDR3 DNA: TGTGCCAGCAGCCGCTCCGGCAGCGGGAACACCGGGGAGCTGTTTTTT

D gene: TRBD2
J gene: TRBJ2-3
clone size: .
V gene: TRBV11-2
CDR3 protein: CASTGGAAGLTDTQYF
CDR3 DNA: TGTGCCAGCACCGGGGGGGCAGCGGGACTCACAGATACGCAGTATTTT

D gene: .
J gene: TRBJ2-7
clone size: few
V gene: TRBV6-5
CDR3 protein: CASSPVTSPVYEQYF
CDR3 DNA: TGTGCCAGCAGCCCTGTGACTAGTCCGGTCTACGAGCAGTACTTC

D gene: TRBD2
J gene: TRBJ2-5
clone size: .
V gene: TRBV6-5
CDR3 protein: CASTGLAGEETQYF
CDR3 DNA: TGTGCCAGCACCGGACTAGCGGGGGAAGAGACCCAGTACTTC

D gene: .
J gene: TRBJ1-1
clone size: .
V gene: TRBV6-5
CDR3 protein: CASSYRGQKEAFF
CDR3 DNA: TGTGCCAGCAGTTACCGTGGACAGAAAGAAGCTTTCTTT

D gene: TRBD2
J gene: TRBJ2-7
clone size: once
V gene: TRBV7-2
CDR3 protein: CASSLAGTSGSYEQYF
CDR3 DNA: TGTGCCAGCAGCTTAGCGGGGACTAGCGGGAGTTACGAGCAGTACTTC

D gene: .
J gene: TRBJ1-2
clone size: .
V gene: TRBV10-3
CDR3 protein: CAISKSGGEGYTF
CDR3 DNA: TGTGCCATCAGTAAATCGGGGGGGGAAGGCTACACCTTC

D gene: .
J gene: TRBJ2-5
clone size: .
V gene: TRBV6-5
CDR3 protein: CASSYRRQETQYF
CDR3 DNA: TGTGCCAGCAGTTACCGTCGTCAAGAGACCCAGTACTTC

D gene: TRBD1
J gene: TRBJ2-7
clone size: .
V gene: TRBV5-6
CDR3 protein: CASTGTGGSYEQYF
CDR3 DNA: TGTGCCAGTACCGGGACAGGGGGCTCCTACGAGCAGTACTTC

D gene: TRBD2
J gene: TRBJ2-3
clone size: .
V gene: TRBV18
CDR3 protein: CASSPLGLALLDTQYF
CDR3 DNA: TGTGCCAGCTCACCACTGGGACTAGCGCTCCTAGATACGCAGTATTTT

D gene: .
J gene: TRBJ1-5
clone size: .
V gene: TRBV19
CDR3 protein: CASSMGLNSNQPQHF
CDR3 DNA: TGTGCCAGTAGTATGGGACTTAATAGCAATCAGCCCCAGCATTTT

D gene: .
J gene: TRBJ2-3
clone size: once
V gene: TRBV7-8
CDR3 protein: CASSLFGSRTDTQYF
CDR3 DNA: TGTGCCAGCAGCTTATTTGGGAGCAGGACAGATACGCAGTATTTT

D gene: TRBD2
J gene: TRBJ2-4
clone size: few
V gene: TRBV7-2
CDR3 protein: CASSAGGLGNIQYF
CDR3 DNA: TGTGCCAGCAGCGCGGGGGGGCTCGGAAACATTCAGTACTTC

D gene: TRBD1
J gene: TRBJ1-2
clone size: .
V gene: TRBV29-1
CDR3 protein: CSVGQGDYGYTF
CDR3 DNA: TGCAGCGTTGGACAGGGTGACTATGGCTACACCTTC

D gene: .
J gene: TRBJ1-5
clone size: medium-sized
V gene: TRBV4-3
CDR3 protein: CASSQHTSNQPQHF
CDR3 DNA: TGCGCCAGCAGCCAACACACGAGCAATCAGCCCCAGCATTTT

D gene: TRBD1
J gene: TRBJ2-7
clone size: .
V gene: TRBV10-3
CDR3 protein: CAIRPGQGSDEQYF
CDR3 DNA: TGTGCCATCAGACCGGGACAGGGTTCGGACGAGCAGTACTTC

D gene: TRBD1
J gene: TRBJ1-2
clone size: .
V gene: TRBV5-6
CDR3 protein: CASSPGTGGRYGYTF
CDR3 DNA: TGTGCCAGCAGCCCTGGGACAGGGGGCAGGTATGGCTACACCTTC

D gene: TRBD1
J gene: TRBJ1-5
clone size: few
V gene: TRBV29-1
CDR3 protein: CSVGTGGQPQHF
CDR3 DNA: TGCAGCGTTGGGACAGGGGGACAGCCCCAGCATTTT

D gene: TRBD1
J gene: TRBJ1-1
clone size: few
V gene: TRBV6-1
CDR3 protein: CASRTGVNTEAFF
CDR3 DNA: TGTGCCAGCAGAACAGGGGTGAACACTGAAGCTTTCTTT

D gene: TRBD1
J gene: TRBJ1-1
clone size: .
V gene: TRBV2
CDR3 protein: CASRDLRGRVGNTEAFF
CDR3 DNA: TGTGCCAGCAGGGACCTCAGGGGGCGGGTGGGTAACACTGAAGCTTTCTTT

D gene: TRBD1
J gene: TRBJ2-1
clone size: .
V gene: TRBV7-9
CDR3 protein: CASSLVGTGPGSEQFF
CDR3 DNA: TGTGCCAGCAGCTTAGTTGGGACAGGGCCGGGGAGTGAGCAGTTCTTC

D gene: TRBD2
J gene: TRBJ2-1
clone size: .
V gene: TRBV11-2
CDR3 protein: CASAPLLAGGSYNEQFF
CDR3 DNA: TGTGCCAGCGCCCCCCTACTAGCGGGAGGGTCCTACAATGAGCAGTTCTTC

D gene: TRBD1
J gene: TRBJ2-1
clone size: few
V gene: TRBV19
CDR3 protein: CASRIQGAYNEQFF
CDR3 DNA: TGTGCCAGTAGGATACAGGGGGCGTACAATGAGCAGTTCTTC

D gene: .
J gene: TRBJ2-1
clone size: .
V gene: TRBV5-1
CDR3 protein: CASSLGAGAFGEQFF
CDR3 DNA: TGCGCCAGCAGCTTAGGGGCAGGGGCTTTTGGTGAGCAGTTCTTC

D gene: TRBD2
J gene: TRBJ2-3
clone size: .
V gene: TRBV7-8
CDR3 protein: CASSLAGTTTDTQYF
CDR3 DNA: TGTGCCAGCAGCTTAGCCGGGACTACCACAGATACGCAGTATTTT

D gene: TRBD1
J gene: TRBJ2-7
clone size: .
V gene: TRBV29-1
CDR3 protein: CSVGKGASYEQYF
CDR3 DNA: TGCAGCGTTGGTAAGGGGGCCTCCTACGAGCAGTACTTC

D gene: .
J gene: TRBJ2-7
clone size: .
V gene: TRBV2
CDR3 protein: CASSENRGTAYEQYF
CDR3 DNA: TGTGCCAGCAGTGAAAATCGGGGGACGGCTTACGAGCAGTACTTC

D gene: TRBD1
J gene: TRBJ1-2
clone size: .
V gene: TRBV27
CDR3 protein: CASAISGGGYTF
CDR3 DNA: TGTGCCAGCGCAATATCAGGGGGAGGCTACACCTTC

D gene: TRBD2
J gene: TRBJ2-7
clone size: .
V gene: TRBV5-1
CDR3 protein: CASSLAVTSGYEQYF
CDR3 DNA: TGCGCCAGCAGCTTGGCCGTCACTAGCGGGTACGAGCAGTACTTC

D gene: .
J gene: TRBJ1-1
clone size: .
V gene: TRBV7-6
CDR3 protein: CASSPRRDTLNTEAFF
CDR3 DNA: TGTGCCAGCAGCCCCCGACGGGACACTTTGAACACTGAAGCTTTCTTT

D gene: .
J gene: TRBJ2-1
clone size: .
V gene: TRBV19
CDR3 protein: CASSEGVEQFF
CDR3 DNA: TGTGCCAGTAGTGAGGGGGTTGAGCAGTTCTTC

D gene: .
J gene: TRBJ1-2
clone size: .
V gene: TRBV6-5
CDR3 protein: CASIGWRDRNYGYTF
CDR3 DNA: TGTGCCAGCATTGGATGGCGGGACCGCAACTATGGCTACACCTTC

D gene: TRBD1
J gene: TRBJ2-6
clone size: .
V gene: TRBV10-3
CDR3 protein: CAISPPGGAGANVLTF
CDR3 DNA: TGTGCCATCTCTCCCCCAGGGGGCGCTGGGGCCAACGTCCTGACTTTC

D gene: TRBD2
J gene: TRBJ2-2
clone size: .
V gene: TRBV19
CDR3 protein: CASSEPGLGVITGELFF
CDR3 DNA: TGTGCCAGTAGTGAACCGGGACTAGGAGTAATCACCGGGGAGCTGTTTTTT

D gene: TRBD1
J gene: TRBJ1-2
clone size: .
V gene: TRBV6-5
CDR3 protein: CASTKGQGLNYGYTF
CDR3 DNA: TGTGCCAGCACCAAGGGACAGGGGCTTAACTATGGCTACACCTTC

D gene: TRBD1
J gene: TRBJ1-1
clone size: .
V gene: TRBV7-9
CDR3 protein: CASSHGQGGTEAFF
CDR3 DNA: TGTGCCAGCAGCCACGGACAGGGGGGCACTGAAGCTTTCTTT

D gene: TRBD1
J gene: TRBJ1-5
clone size: few
V gene: TRBV4-1
CDR3 protein: CASSLNYRDSNQPQHF
CDR3 DNA: TGCGCCAGCAGCCTTAACTACCGGGACAGTAATCAGCCCCAGCATTTT